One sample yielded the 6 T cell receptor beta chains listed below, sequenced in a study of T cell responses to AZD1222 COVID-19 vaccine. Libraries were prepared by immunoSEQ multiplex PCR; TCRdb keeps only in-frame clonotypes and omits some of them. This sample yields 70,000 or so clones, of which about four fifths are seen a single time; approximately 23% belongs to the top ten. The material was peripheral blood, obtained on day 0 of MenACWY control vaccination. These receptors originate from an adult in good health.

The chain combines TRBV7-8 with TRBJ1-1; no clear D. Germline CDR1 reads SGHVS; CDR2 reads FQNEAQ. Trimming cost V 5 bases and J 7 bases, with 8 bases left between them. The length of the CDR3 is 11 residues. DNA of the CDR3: TGTGCCAGCAGCCGACGGGGTGAAGCTTTCTTT. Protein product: CASSRRGEAFF.

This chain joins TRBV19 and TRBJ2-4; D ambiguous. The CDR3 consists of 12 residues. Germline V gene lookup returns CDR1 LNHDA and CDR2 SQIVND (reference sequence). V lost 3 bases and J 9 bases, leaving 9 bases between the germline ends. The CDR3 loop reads CASSMQEGIQYF. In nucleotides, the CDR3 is TGTGCCAGTAGTATGCAGGAAGGCATTCAGTACTTC.

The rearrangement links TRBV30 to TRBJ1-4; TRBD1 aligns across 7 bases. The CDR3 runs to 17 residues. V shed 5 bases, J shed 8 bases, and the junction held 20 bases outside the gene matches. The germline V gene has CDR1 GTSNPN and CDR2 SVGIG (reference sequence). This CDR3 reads CAWDRDRTFTVPEKLFF. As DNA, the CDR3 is TGTGCCTGGGACCGGGACAGAACCTTTACCGTCCCCGAAAAACTGTTTTTT.

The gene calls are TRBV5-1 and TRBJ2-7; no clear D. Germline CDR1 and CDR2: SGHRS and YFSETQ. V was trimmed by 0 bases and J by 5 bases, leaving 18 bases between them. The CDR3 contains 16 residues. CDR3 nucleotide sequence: TGCGCCAGCAGCTTGGTGGGGTCAGGTAAGGTCCACGAGCAGTACTTC. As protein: CASSLVGSGKVHEQYF. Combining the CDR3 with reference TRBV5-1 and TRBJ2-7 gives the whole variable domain KAGVTQTPRYLIKTRGQQVTLSCSPISGHRSVSWYQQTPGQGLQFLFEYFSETQRNKGNFPGRFSGRQFSNSRSEMNVSTLELGDSALYLCASSLVGSGKVHEQYFGPGTRLTVT.

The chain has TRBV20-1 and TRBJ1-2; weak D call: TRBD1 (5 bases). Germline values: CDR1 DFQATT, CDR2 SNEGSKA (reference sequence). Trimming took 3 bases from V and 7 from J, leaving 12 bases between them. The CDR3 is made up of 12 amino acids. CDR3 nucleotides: TGCAGTGCTAGTACCGGGGCGGGTGGCTACACCTTC. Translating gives CSASTGAGGYTF.

The CDR3 loop reads CSVILSTNYGYTF. In DNA form, the CDR3 reads TGCAGCGTTATTCTTAGCACCAACTATGGCTACACCTTC. This chain uses TRBV29-1 with TRBJ1-2; D unclear. The CDR3 consists of 13 residues. Trimming shortened V by 5 bases and J by 2 bases, and 12 bases separated the two germline ends. Germline CDR1 and CDR2: SQVTM and ANQGSEA.